This record covers a single T cell receptor (beta chain). The antigen this receptor binds is unknown. No per-base quality is available; no much larger clone lies one base away. The TCR beta CDR3 regions were amplified from the RNA transcripts. The TCR CDR3 was subjected to a first round of RT-PCR using the HTBI primer set and the Qiagen OneStep RT-PCR kit. A second multiplex PCR round built the libraries, followed by size selection and purification. The libraries were sequenced on an Illumina HiSeq2000 using paired-end 100 bp reads. On the study's bioinformatics: SOAPnuke was used to process the raw data, with reads discarded if the reads contained adapters or uncalled bases, had a mean Phred below 15, or lacked an exact constant-primer or identifier match. High-quality paired reads were merged using COPE v1.2.5, and each unique nucleotide sequence was defined as a clonotype. MiTCR v1.1 was used to align the clonotypes against IMGT TRBV, TRBD and TRBJ reference segments. The analysis was restricted to V-J combinations with a frequency above 0.0001, which together covered about 99% of the repertoires. A TCS score was defined as the ratio between F50 (clonal expansion) and ExV (chaos), using BLOSUM62-based TCRdist between CDR3 peptides within each V-J. Welch's t-statistics and random forest reduced around 520 V-J features to 13, which were used in a naive Bayes classifier (R e1071). Using fastp at Q25 and MiXCR, TCRdb reprocessed the public reads and kept productive beta chains. Identical CDR3 protein sequences are pooled into one entry, listed with their most common genes and DNA. TCRdb, not the original authors, processed these V and J calls. The sample table lists about 600,000 distinct CDR3 sequences, around 15% of them with a count of one. In total, the top ten clones hold less than 3.5% of the sample.

Moderately to severely active disease, a Clinical Activity Score of at least 3, a NOSPECS grade of at least 4, and a duration under 3 months were present in ophthalmopathy patients. Patients with uncontrolled infections, other autoimmune diseases, pregnancy or lactation were excluded. Diagnoses were established on the basis of clinical symptoms, serum thyroxine and TRAb, thyroid ultrasound, and orbital computed tomography. PBMCs were separated from 7.5 to 10 ml of fresh peripheral blood using Ficoll-Paque density gradient centrifugation. Total RNA was extracted with Trizol reagent, and quality was checked on an Agilent 2100 Bioanalyzer. This entry comes from a study of T cells in Graves' hyperthyroidism and ophthalmopathy (dated by TCRdb to between 2018 and 2021). Broadly, across the study: Peripheral blood was collected at initial diagnosis, before any treatment. A discovery cohort of about a hundred patients, about 44 with Graves' ophthalmopathy and roughly 59 with stable Graves' hyperthyroidism, was used to find distinguishing TCR V-J signatures. Whether ophthalmopathy could be predicted prospectively was tested in an independent validation cohort made up of roughly 20 hyperthyroidism patients plus 17 patients who later progressed to ophthalmopathy. For training and testing, the roughly 100 patients in the discovery cohort were randomly divided in a 7:3 ratio. In roughly six Graves' hyperthyroidism patients, the study also compared T-cell repertoires from thyroid tissue with T-cell repertoires from blood. After sampling, hyperthyroidism patients received methimazole starting at 30 mg daily, and ophthalmopathy patients received high-dose intravenous methylprednisolone. TCR Vbeta CDR3 sequencing of 120 to 150 peripheral blood samples (over 40 ophthalmopathy, 75 to 80 hyperthyroidism and around 17 progressor patients) is reported in the paper. Overall study outcomes, separate from this receptor: In validation, the model predicted progression to ophthalmopathy with 60% to 71% sensitivity and 72% to 75% specificity, a median of around 6.6 months before onset. A model built on a 13 V-J signature distinguished ophthalmopathy from stable hyperthyroidism, reaching 87.88% sensitivity and around 81% specificity in cross-validation and 80%/75% in testing. Most expanded thyroid clonotypes (frequency above 0.001) were also found in blood, which suggests that blood repertoires may mirror thyroid immune responses. Sample size was not statistically predetermined, and investigators were not blinded to group allocation.

V trim: 6 bases; J trim: 2 bases; unmatched bases: 12. From its cysteine to its phenylalanine, the CDR3 spans 17 amino acids. Kept here is only the CDR3 DNA, which spans 51 bases and is read in frame from base 1. This TCR was recovered from a woman aged 35 to 49 with Graves' ophthalmopathy. The sequence links TRBV12-3 or TRBV12-4 to TRBJ2-1, and 8 junctional nucleotides match TRBD2. Sequenced sample: blood. Read as DNA, the sequence is TGTGCCAGCAGAAGGGGACAACCAGCGGGGGCCTACAATGAGCAGTTCTTC. Translated, this gives CASRRGQPAGAYNEQFF.